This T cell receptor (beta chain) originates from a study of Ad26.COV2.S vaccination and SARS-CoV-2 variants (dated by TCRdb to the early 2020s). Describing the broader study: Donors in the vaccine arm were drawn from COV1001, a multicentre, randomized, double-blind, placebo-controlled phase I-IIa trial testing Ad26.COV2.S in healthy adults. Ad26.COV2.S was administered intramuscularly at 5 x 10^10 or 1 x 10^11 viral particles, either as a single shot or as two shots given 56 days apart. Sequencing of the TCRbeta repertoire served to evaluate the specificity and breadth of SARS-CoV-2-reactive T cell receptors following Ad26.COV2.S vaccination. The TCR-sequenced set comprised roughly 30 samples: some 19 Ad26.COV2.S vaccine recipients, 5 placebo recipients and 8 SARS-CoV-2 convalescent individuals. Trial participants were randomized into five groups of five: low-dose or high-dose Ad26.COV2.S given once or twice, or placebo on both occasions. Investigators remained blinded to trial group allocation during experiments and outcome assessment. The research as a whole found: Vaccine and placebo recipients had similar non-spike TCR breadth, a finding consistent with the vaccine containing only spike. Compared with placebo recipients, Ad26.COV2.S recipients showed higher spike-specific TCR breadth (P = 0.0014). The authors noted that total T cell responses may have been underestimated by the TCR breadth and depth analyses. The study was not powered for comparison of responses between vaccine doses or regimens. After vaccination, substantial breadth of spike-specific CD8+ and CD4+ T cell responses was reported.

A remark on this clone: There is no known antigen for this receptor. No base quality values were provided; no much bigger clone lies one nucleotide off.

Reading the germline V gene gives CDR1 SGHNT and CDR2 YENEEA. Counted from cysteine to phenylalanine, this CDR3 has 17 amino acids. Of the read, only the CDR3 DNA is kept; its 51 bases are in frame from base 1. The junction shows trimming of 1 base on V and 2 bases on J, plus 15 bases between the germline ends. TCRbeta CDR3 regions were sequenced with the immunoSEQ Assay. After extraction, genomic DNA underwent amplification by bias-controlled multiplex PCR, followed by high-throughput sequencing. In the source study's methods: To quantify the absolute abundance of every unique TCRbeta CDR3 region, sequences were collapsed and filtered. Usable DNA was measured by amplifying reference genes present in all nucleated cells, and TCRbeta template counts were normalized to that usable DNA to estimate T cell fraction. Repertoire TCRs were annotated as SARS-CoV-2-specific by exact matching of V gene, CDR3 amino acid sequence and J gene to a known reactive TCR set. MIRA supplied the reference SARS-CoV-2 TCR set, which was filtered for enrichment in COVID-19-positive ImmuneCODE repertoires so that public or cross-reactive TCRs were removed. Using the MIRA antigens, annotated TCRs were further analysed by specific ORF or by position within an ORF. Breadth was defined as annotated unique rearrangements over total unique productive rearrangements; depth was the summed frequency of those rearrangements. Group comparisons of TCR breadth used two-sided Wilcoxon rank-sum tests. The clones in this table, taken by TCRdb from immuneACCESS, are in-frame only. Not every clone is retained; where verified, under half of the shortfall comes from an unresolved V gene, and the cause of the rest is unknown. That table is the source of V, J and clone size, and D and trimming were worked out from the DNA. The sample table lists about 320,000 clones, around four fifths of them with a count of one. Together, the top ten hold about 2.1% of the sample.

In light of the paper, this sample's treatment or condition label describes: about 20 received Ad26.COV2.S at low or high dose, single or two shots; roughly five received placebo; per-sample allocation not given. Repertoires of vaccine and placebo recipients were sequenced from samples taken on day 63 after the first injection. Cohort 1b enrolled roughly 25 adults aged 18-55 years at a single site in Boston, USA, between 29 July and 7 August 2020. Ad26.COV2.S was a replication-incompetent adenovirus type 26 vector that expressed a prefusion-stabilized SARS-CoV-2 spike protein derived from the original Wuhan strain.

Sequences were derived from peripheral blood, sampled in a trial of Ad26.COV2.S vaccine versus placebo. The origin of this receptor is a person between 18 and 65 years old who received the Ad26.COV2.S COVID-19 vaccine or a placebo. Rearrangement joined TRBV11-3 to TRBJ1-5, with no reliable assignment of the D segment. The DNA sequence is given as TGTGCCAGCAGCTTAGTTGCGGTATGGGTACGCAATCAGCCCCAGCATTTT. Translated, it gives CASSLVAVWVRNQPQHF.